The entry below gives a single T cell receptor beta chain sequence along with its context. One base away lies a much larger clone, so this may be a sequencing read error. The data derive from a study of blood T cell repertoires in COVID-19. The CDR3 contains 15 residues. Germline V lookup: CDR1 WSHSY, CDR2 SAAADI. Trimming at V came to 4 bases and at J to 0 bases, leaving 0 bases not matched to a gene. Libraries were prepared by immunoSEQ multiplex PCR; TCRdb keeps only in-frame clonotypes and omits some of them. The sample consists of about 260,000 clones, approximately 86% of them appearing once. The sequenced material came from peripheral blood. This receptor was obtained from a middle-aged man who had recovered from COVID-19. The rearrangement joins TRBV10-2 to TRBJ2-2; TRBD2 agrees at 9 bases. The CDR3 DNA follows: TGCGCCAGCAGTGGACTAGCGGCGAACACCGGGGAGCTGTTTTTT. This sequence encodes CASSGLAANTGELFF.